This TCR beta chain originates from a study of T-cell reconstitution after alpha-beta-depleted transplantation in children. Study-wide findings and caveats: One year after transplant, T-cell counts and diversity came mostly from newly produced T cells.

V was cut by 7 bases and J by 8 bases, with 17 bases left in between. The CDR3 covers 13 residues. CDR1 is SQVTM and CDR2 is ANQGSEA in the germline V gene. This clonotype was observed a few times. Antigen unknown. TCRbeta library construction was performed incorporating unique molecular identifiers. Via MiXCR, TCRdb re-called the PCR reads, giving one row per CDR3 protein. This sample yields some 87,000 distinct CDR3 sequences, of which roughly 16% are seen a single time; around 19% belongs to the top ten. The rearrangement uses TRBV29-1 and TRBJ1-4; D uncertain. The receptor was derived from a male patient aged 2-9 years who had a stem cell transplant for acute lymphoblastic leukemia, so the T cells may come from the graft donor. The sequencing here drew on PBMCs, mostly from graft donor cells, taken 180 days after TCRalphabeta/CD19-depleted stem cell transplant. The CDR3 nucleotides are TGCAGCGCTGGCCGGGCGCCGACAGAAAAACTGTTTTTT. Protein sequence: CSAGRAPTEKLFF.